The 21 T cell receptor beta chains below were found in one sample sequenced in a study of blood T cell repertoires in COVID-19. Sequencing used immunoSEQ multiplex PCR; TCRdb keeps in-frame clones, though not all of them. This sample carries over 100,000 clones, 86% of them seen once, and the ten largest clones take almost 4.5%. Sequenced input: peripheral blood. The receptors originated from a man aged 35 to 55 with acute or convalescent COVID-19.

The chain carries TRBV12-5 and TRBJ1-1; 7 positions match TRBD1. This CDR3 has 13 residues. Germline V lookup: CDR1 LGHNT, CDR2 FRNRAP. The ends lost 5 bases at V and 11 bases at J; junction bases unmatched: 11. CDR3 DNA: TGTGCTAGTGGTCTCCCGACAGGGAGGAACGCTTTCTTT. It encodes CASGLPTGRNAFF.

The CDR3 protein is CASTYRGQNEAFF. Here the CDR3 DNA reads TGTGCCAGCACATACAGGGGGCAAAATGAAGCTTTCTTT. This chain links TRBV6-5 with TRBJ1-1; 9 bases agree with TRBD1. Losses at the gene ends were 7 bases for V and 7 bases for J; bases not matched to a gene: 7. CDR3 length: 13 residues. From germline, CDR1 is MNHEY and CDR2 SVGAGI.

The chain joins TRBV5-1 to TRBJ2-6, with TRBD1 as a possible D gene (5 bases). V lost 3 bases and J lost 4, with 14 bases in between. Germline CDR1 reads SGHRS; CDR2 reads YFSETQ. The CDR3 contains 16 residues. The CDR3 reads CASSSAGFGGANVLTF. The CDR3, as DNA: TGCGCCAGCAGCTCTGCAGGGTTTGGCGGGGCCAACGTCCTGACTTTC.

V gene TRBV4-1 combines with J gene TRBJ1-2; 8 nucleotides line up with TRBD1. Germline values: CDR1 MGHRA, CDR2 YSYEKL. The V segment lost 1 base and the J segment 2 bases; nucleotides outside the gene matches: 0. This CDR3 is 14 amino acids long. CDR3 amino acids: CASSQGDRNYGYTF. The CDR3 nucleotides are TGCGCCAGCAGCCAAGGGGACAGGAACTATGGCTACACCTTC.

J is TRBJ2-1 and V is TRBV6-4; TRBD2 might be the D (6 bases). Between the trimmed V and J ends, which lost 3 bases and 6 bases, there was a span of 15 bases. In germline, CDR1 is MRHNA, CDR2 SNTAGT. The length of the CDR3 is 15 residues. In nucleotides, the CDR3 is TGTGCCAGCAGTGAATATCCGGGAGCTTTCAATGAGCAGTTCTTC. Its translation: CASSEYPGAFNEQFF.

V and J are TRBV3-1 (or the pseudogene TRBV3-2) and TRBJ2-5; 7 bases align to TRBD2. The junction had 6 bases not matched to a gene; V was cut back by 10 bases and J by 4 bases. Germline values: CDR1 LGHDT, CDR2 YNNKEL (reference sequence). The CDR3 runs to 12 residues. The CDR3 loop reads CATHIAGETQYF. The CDR3 DNA sequence: TGTGCCACCCACATAGCGGGAGAGACCCAGTACTTC.

J is TRBJ2-1 and V is TRBV7-9, with 7 bases fitting TRBD2. CDR1 is SEHNR and CDR2 is FQNEAQ in the germline V gene (reference sequence). The length of the CDR3 is 18 residues. The V and J ends lost 5 bases and 0 bases, in that order; junction bases with no gene match: 13. For the CDR3, the DNA is TGTGCCAGCAGCCCCTCCCCTAGCGGCGTAAGCTCCTACAATGAGCAGTTCTTC. Translation gives CASSPSPSGVSSYNEQFF.

This chain links TRBV6-4 with TRBJ2-7; D uncertain. Germline V CDR1 and CDR2: MRHNA, SNTAGT. This CDR3 contains 11 residues. Trimming cost V 5 bases and J 12 bases, with 14 bases left between them. The CDR3 is CASSSLIRGYF. The CDR3 region has the DNA TGTGCCAGCAGTTCCCTAATACGAGGGTACTTC.

The chain employs TRBV18 and TRBJ2-1; D not certain. The CDR3 runs to 16 residues. V gave up 1 base and J gave up 2 bases, with 12 bases separating them. Germline CDR1 reads KGHSH; CDR2 reads LQKENI. The CDR3 coding sequence is TGTGCCAGCTCACCACTTGCACAGCCTACCTACAATGAGCAGTTCTTC. It specifies CASSPLAQPTYNEQFF.

In this sample, this clone turned up a few times. The rearrangement uses TRBV11-2 and TRBJ2-2; 9 positions agree with TRBD1. V trimming: 5 bases; J trimming: 5 bases; junction bases outside the gene matches: 6. The CDR3 consists of 15 residues. Germline V lookup: CDR1 SGHAT, CDR2 FQNNGV. The CDR3 protein is CASSLSTGGTGELFF. CDR3 sequence (DNA): TGTGCCAGCAGCCTCTCGACAGGGGGGACCGGGGAGCTGTTTTTT.

The V call is TRBV30, the J call TRBJ1-6; 9 positions match TRBD1. Germline V lookup: CDR1 GTSNPN, CDR2 SVGIG (reference sequence). CDR3 length: 13 amino acids. V gave up 5 bases and J gave up 8 bases; unmatched junction bases: 4. CDR3 DNA sequence: TGTGCCTGGGGGGGGGACAGGGATTCACCCCTCCACTTT. Its protein product is CAWGGDRDSPLHF.

The J gene is TRBJ2-7, the V gene TRBV6-2 or TRBV6-3, with 7 bases matching TRBD2. The CDR3 is made up of 14 amino acids. Unmatched junction bases numbered 7, after V lost 5 bases and J lost 3 bases. CDR1 is MNHEY and CDR2 is SVGEGT in the germline V gene. The CDR3 reads CASSTLAGDYEQYF. The DNA for the CDR3 is TGTGCCAGCAGTACCCTGGCGGGAGACTACGAGCAGTACTTC.

The chain is built from TRBV6-1 and TRBJ1-1, with 8 bases fitting TRBD1. The CDR3 spans 14 residues. CDR1 is MNHNS and CDR2 is SASEGT in the germline V gene. Germline trimming cut 6 bases from V and 1 base from J; bases unmatched to any gene: 4. For the CDR3, the DNA is TGTGCCAGCAGCGACAGGGGCTGGAACACTGAAGCTTTCTTT. It yields the protein CASSDRGWNTEAFF.

V gene TRBV27 combines with J gene TRBJ2-3, with 15 positions matching TRBD2. The ends lost 6 bases at V and 11 bases at J; junction bases unmatched: 9. Germline CDR1 is MNHEY and CDR2 is SMNVEV (reference sequence). The CDR3 spans 15 residues. CDR3 bases: TGTGCCAGCAGCCCGGGACTAGCGGGGGGCACGAAGCAGTATTTT. Protein product: CASSPGLAGGTKQYF.

There are a few counts of this clone. The rearrangement uses TRBV18 and TRBJ2-7, with D maybe TRBD1 (6 bases). This CDR3 spans 15 amino acids. The germline V gene encodes CDR1 KGHSH and CDR2 LQKENI. The V gene lost 5 bases and the J gene lost 6 bases, with 20 bases spanning the gap. As DNA, the CDR3 is TGTGCCAGCTCATTCGGGGACACTCTGATGGGCGAGCAGTACTTC. This translates into CASSFGDTLMGEQYF. The full variable domain, completed using reference TRBV18 and TRBJ2-7, is NAGVMQNPRHLVRRRGQEARLRCSPMKGHSHVYWYRQLPEEGLKFMVYLQKENIIDESGMPKERFSAEFPKEGPSILRIQQVVRGDSAAYFCASSFGDTLMGEQYFGPGTRLTVT.

This chain connects TRBV7-9 to TRBJ2-7; the D is unclear. The CDR3 is 13 residues long. In germline, CDR1 is SEHNR, CDR2 FQNEAQ (reference sequence). Trimming shortened V by 7 bases and J by 0 bases, and 10 bases separated the two germline ends. CDR3 DNA sequence: TGTGCCAGCAAGGTGGGCACCTCCTACGAGCAGTACTTC. It specifies CASKVGTSYEQYF. The variable domain in full, with the rest retrieved from reference TRBV7-9 and TRBJ2-7, is DTGVSQNPRHKITKRGQNVTFRCDPISEHNRLYWYRQTLGQGPEFLTYFQNEAQLEKSRLLSDRFSAERPKGSFSTLEIQRTEQGDSAMYLCASKVGTSYEQYFGPGTRLTVT.

The V and J genes are TRBV19 and TRBJ2-3, with TRBD2 as a possible D gene (6 bases). V lost 5 bases to trimming and J lost 1 base, with 19 bases between them. There are 17 residues in the CDR3. CDR1 and CDR2 (germline): LNHDA, SQIVND (reference sequence). The CDR3 reads CASSPGPRESGTDTQYF. The CDR3 DNA reads as TGTGCCAGTAGTCCCGGCCCCCGGGAGAGCGGCACAGATACGCAGTATTTT.

The chain carries TRBV27 and TRBJ2-2, with 11 bases matching TRBD1. The CDR3 covers 16 residues. Germline V gene sequence: CDR1 MNHEY, CDR2 SMNVEV (reference sequence). The ends lost 2 bases at V and 5 bases at J; junction bases unmatched: 4. Here the CDR3 DNA reads TGTGCCAGCAGTTTAAAGGGACAGGGGGTTACCGGGGAGCTGTTTTTT. Protein sequence: CASSLKGQGVTGELFF.

The gene calls are TRBV27 and TRBJ2-1; no definite D call. CDR3 size: 18 residues. V was pared by 2 bases and J by 0 bases, with 17 bases between. Per the germline V gene, CDR1 is MNHEY and CDR2 is SMNVEV (reference sequence). The CDR3: CASSLTTTVYSSYNEQFF. The DNA for the CDR3 is TGTGCCAGCAGTTTAACAACCACCGTATACAGCTCCTACAATGAGCAGTTCTTC.

The chain joins TRBV5-1 to TRBJ2-5; 11 nucleotides line up with TRBD2. The CDR3 is 17 amino acids. Germline V gene lookup returns CDR1 SGHRS and CDR2 YFSETQ. The V gene end was trimmed by 0 bases and the J gene end by 0 bases; junction bases not matched to a gene: 4. The CDR3 DNA sequence: TGCGCCAGCAGCTTGGGGGGACTAGCGGTAAACCAAGAGACCCAGTACTTC. This gives the protein CASSLGGLAVNQETQYF.

CDR3 sequence: CASSGPGGGGLYGYTF. CDR3 sequence (DNA): TGTGCCAGCAGCGGCCCGGGAGGTGGGGGCCTCTATGGCTACACCTTC. This rearrangement joins TRBV9 to TRBJ1-2; the D gene is possibly TRBD1 (6 bases). Per germline, CDR1 SGDLS and CDR2 YYNGEE. The CDR3 length is 16 residues. V was cut by 3 bases and J by 4 bases, with 19 bases left in between.